This T cell receptor (beta chain) stems from a study of tumor-infiltrating lymphocytes in primary liver carcinoma. Unsorted bulk tissue of about 20-32 mg yielded co-extracted RNA and DNA. Researchers generated TCR beta cDNA from around 0.55 ug of total RNA, relying on a constant-region primer. Libraries of TCR beta came from three nested multiplex PCR rounds with slightly modified ARM-PCR. Running roughly 10 cycles apiece, the first two PCR rounds relied on TRBV1-TRBV30 forward primers together with a C-beta reverse primer. MiXCR, run by TCRdb on the multiplex PCR reads, gives a single entry per CDR3 protein. The table includes approximately 100,000 distinct CDR3 sequences, more than 65% detected once. The germline V gene has CDR1 SGHAT and CDR2 FQNNGV. The CDR3 runs to 21 residues. V lost 2 bases to trimming and J lost 4 bases; unmatched junction nucleotides: 21.

Sequencing was performed on liver tumor tissue from sampling region 2. Subset defined: tumor region T2, inferior pole. This TCR was sampled from a woman aged 55-69 years with primary liver carcinoma and hepatitis B virus infection. This chain joins TRBV11-2 and TRBJ2-3, with 10 bases aligning to TRBD2. The CDR3 loop is CASSLLGLRASGSPGADTQYF. The CDR3 coding sequence is TGTGCCAGCAGCTTATTGGGCCTAAGGGCTAGCGGGAGTCCAGGGGCAGATACGCAGTATTTT.